The 8 T cell receptor beta chains in this list originate from one sample, sequenced in a study of OX40 agonist ivuxolimab in advanced cancers. Assay: immunoSEQ multiplex PCR; the TCRdb copy retains only in-frame clones and omits some. Of around 75,000 clones detected, about 90% appear once; the ten largest clones hold more than 8.5%. Material: CD4+ or CD8+ T cells sorted from blood, obtained in a trial of the OX40 agonist ivuxolimab. The origin of the receptors is an adult with an advanced solid tumor such as melanoma, head and neck, liver or kidney cancer.

The rearrangement links TRBV9 to TRBJ2-5; 9 nucleotides align to TRBD2. Germline lookup yields CDR1 SGDLS and CDR2 YYNGEE. The CDR3 has 16 residues. J gave up 1 base and V 0 bases, and 4 bases lay outside the gene matches. Here the CDR3 reads CASSVDPTSGQETQYF. The CDR3 DNA sequence: TGTGCCAGCAGCGTAGACCCGACTAGCGGCCAAGAGACCCAGTACTTC.

This clone was counted between two and nine times. This chain connects TRBV7-9 to TRBJ2-2, with 10 bases identical to TRBD1. This CDR3 comprises 16 residues. Germline assignment: CDR1 SEHNR and CDR2 FQNEAQ (reference sequence). Trimming at V came to 6 bases and at J to 6 bases, leaving 10 bases not matched to a gene. For the CDR3, the DNA is TGTGCCAGCAGGGGCCCGGGACAGGGGTTAGCCGGGGAGCTGTTTTTT. It is translated as CASRGPGQGLAGELFF. Variable domain in full (rest from reference TRBV7-9 and TRBJ2-2): DTGVSQNPRHKITKRGQNVTFRCDPISEHNRLYWYRQTLGQGPEFLTYFQNEAQLEKSRLLSDRFSAERPKGSFSTLEIQRTEQGDSAMYLCASRGPGQGLAGELFFGEGSRLTVL.

This clone showed up just once. The rearrangement joins TRBV28 to TRBJ2-5, with a weak D call TRBD2 (5 bases). CDR3 length: 18 amino acids. V lost 5 bases, J lost 2 bases, and 24 bases lay in between. The germline V gene encodes CDR1 MDHEN and CDR2 SYDVKM. The CDR3 here is CASSPNPWLKRRQETQYF. CDR3 DNA sequence: TGTGCCAGCAGTCCCAACCCGTGGCTCAAAAGGAGGCAAGAGACCCAGTACTTC.

The rearrangement joins TRBV5-1 to TRBJ2-5, with 7 bases lining up with TRBD2. The CDR3 sequence is 15 residues long. Trimming took 6 bases from V and 1 from J; bases not matched to a gene: 9. Germline-derived CDR1 and CDR2 are SGHRS and YFSETQ. CDR3 residues: CASKKVAGPQETQYF. In DNA form, the CDR3 reads TGCGCCAGCAAAAAAGTAGCGGGCCCCCAAGAGACCCAGTACTTC.

V gene TRBV6-1 combines with J gene TRBJ2-2; D gene unclear. The CDR3 runs to 9 residues. CDR1 and CDR2 from the germline V gene are MNHNS and SASEGT. The CDR3 DNA reads TGTGTCATCACCGGGGAGCTGTTTTTT. Translation gives CVITGELFF.

The chain has TRBV5-6 and TRBJ2-7; D possibly corresponds to TRBD2 (7 bases). The CDR3 runs 15 residues. V lost 6 bases and J 3 bases, leaving 19 bases between the germline ends. Germline V lookup: CDR1 SGHDT, CDR2 YYEEEE. The CDR3 region has the DNA TGTGCCAGCATACTCTTGGGCGGGGGCGACTACGAGCAGTACTTC. This sequence encodes CASILLGGGDYEQYF.

The chain joins TRBV6-6 to TRBJ1-2, with TRBD1 identical over 7 bases. The J segment lost 7 bases and the V segment lost 2 bases, leaving 7 bases of the junction unmatched. The CDR3 is 14 amino acids. Germline lookup yields CDR1 MNHNY and CDR2 SVGAGI (reference sequence). The CDR3 here is CASSYEQGFSGYTF. The CDR3 DNA reads TGTGCCAGCAGTTACGAACAGGGGTTTAGTGGCTACACCTTC.

This chain connects TRBV5-1 to TRBJ1-4; maybe TRBD1 (6 bases). From germline, CDR1 is SGHRS and CDR2 YFSETQ. Trimming took off 0 bases at V and 8 bases at J, with 11 bases between the two ends. The CDR3 totals 14 residues. CDR3 DNA: TGCGCCAGCAGCTTGGAGGGGGGATACGAAAAACTGTTTTTT. This gives the protein CASSLEGGYEKLFF.